The 8 T cell receptor beta chains listed next were all sequenced from one sample in a study of T-cell reconstitution after alpha-beta-depleted transplantation in children. TCRbeta library preparation incorporated unique molecular identifiers. TCRdb reprocessed the PCR reads with MiXCR, giving one entry per CDR3 protein. The table lists hundreds of thousands of distinct CDR3 sequences, 11% of them singletons. The material sequenced was peripheral blood, taken 180 days after TCRalphabeta/CD19-depleted stem cell transplant. All receptors derive from a male patient under 10 years old who had a stem cell transplant for chronic granulomatous disease, so the T cells may come from the graft donor.

This clonotype was found many times. The CDR3 DNA reads as TGCAGTGCTAGTTGGAGCGGACCTTACAATGAGCAGTTCTTC. Translating gives CSASWSGPYNEQFF. This chain uses TRBV20-1 with TRBJ2-1; possible D gene TRBD2, 5 bases. In germline, CDR1 is DFQATT, CDR2 SNEGSKA (reference sequence). Trimming took off 3 bases at V and 4 bases at J, with 13 bases between the two ends. The CDR3 contains 14 residues.

Regarding this clonotype: A much bigger clone sits one base away, suggesting this may be a read error. The chain links TRBV27 to TRBJ2-1; 9 nucleotides line up with TRBD2. This CDR3 comprises 15 residues. Trimming at V came to 7 bases and at J to 5 bases, leaving 9 bases not matched to a gene. CDR1 MNHEY and CDR2 SMNVEV come from the germline V gene (reference sequence). The DNA for the CDR3 is TGTGCCAGCACCCTAGCGGGATGGCCTAACAATGAGCAGTTCTTC. The encoded protein is CASTLAGWPNNEQFF.

The sample holds many counts of this clonotype. The V gene is TRBV12-3 or TRBV12-4, the J gene TRBJ1-1; tentatively, D is TRBD1 (5 bases). V lost 2 bases and J 0 bases, leaving 10 bases between the germline ends. This CDR3 is 15 amino acids long. CDR3 sequence (DNA): TGTGCCAGCAGTTTAATTGGGGGTATGAACACTGAAGCTTTCTTT. It is translated as CASSLIGGMNTEAFF.

J is TRBJ2-5 and V is TRBV28; D not resolved. V dropped 4 bases and J dropped 1 base, with 7 bases sitting between them. This CDR3 has 13 amino acids. The germline V gene has CDR1 MDHEN and CDR2 SYDVKM. Written as DNA, the CDR3 is TGTGCCAGCAGTTCCCCAGCCCAAGAGACCCAGTACTTC. This encodes CASSSPAQETQYF.

This clonotype was seen repeatedly, ten times or more. The V call is TRBV12-3 or TRBV12-4, the J call TRBJ2-5; D may be TRBD2 (5 bases). This CDR3 contains 14 residues. V dropped 9 bases and J dropped 2 bases, with 16 bases sitting between them. The CDR3 bases are TGTGCCAGGATAGGTCAGCGGTCACAAGAGACCCAGTACTTC. Amino acids: CARIGQRSQETQYF.

The table lists this clonotype with a few counts. The chain carries TRBV12-5 and TRBJ2-3, with 9 bases that match TRBD1. J was trimmed by 2 bases and V by 5 bases; bases with no gene match: 8. CDR1 and CDR2 (germline): LGHNT, FRNRAP. The CDR3 spans 16 residues. The CDR3 nucleotides are TGTGCTAGTGGTCTCTCGGGACAGGGAATCACAGATACGCAGTATTTT. Protein: CASGLSGQGITDTQYF. Using reference TRBV12-5 and TRBJ2-3 for the parts outside the CDR3, the full variable domain is DARVTQTPRHKVTEMGQEVTMRCQPILGHNTVFWYRQTMMQGLELLAYFRNRAPLDDSGMPKDRFSAEMPDATLATLKIQPSEPRDSAVYFCASGLSGQGITDTQYFGPGTRLTVL.

This clonotype was seen repeatedly, ten times or more. The chain is built from TRBV29-1 and TRBJ2-3; TRBD1 is a possible D gene (7 bases). CDR1 is SQVTM, CDR2 ANQGSEA, per germline. V gave up 6 bases and J gave up 6 bases, with 19 bases separating them. The CDR3 has 14 amino acids. The CDR3 region has the DNA TGCAGCGTCGGAGGGGGCAGGGGATCGGATACGCAGTATTTT. Translation: CSVGGGRGSDTQYF.

This clonotype was recorded many times. CDR3 residues: CSARGVGKSGTDTQYF. Written as DNA, the CDR3 is TGCAGTGCTAGAGGGGTAGGGAAATCGGGCACAGATACGCAGTATTTT. The chain carries TRBV20-1 and TRBJ2-3, with unresolved D. V lost 1 base and J lost 1, with 15 bases in between. The CDR3 loop spans 16 amino acids. Germline lookup yields CDR1 DFQATT and CDR2 SNEGSKA (reference sequence).